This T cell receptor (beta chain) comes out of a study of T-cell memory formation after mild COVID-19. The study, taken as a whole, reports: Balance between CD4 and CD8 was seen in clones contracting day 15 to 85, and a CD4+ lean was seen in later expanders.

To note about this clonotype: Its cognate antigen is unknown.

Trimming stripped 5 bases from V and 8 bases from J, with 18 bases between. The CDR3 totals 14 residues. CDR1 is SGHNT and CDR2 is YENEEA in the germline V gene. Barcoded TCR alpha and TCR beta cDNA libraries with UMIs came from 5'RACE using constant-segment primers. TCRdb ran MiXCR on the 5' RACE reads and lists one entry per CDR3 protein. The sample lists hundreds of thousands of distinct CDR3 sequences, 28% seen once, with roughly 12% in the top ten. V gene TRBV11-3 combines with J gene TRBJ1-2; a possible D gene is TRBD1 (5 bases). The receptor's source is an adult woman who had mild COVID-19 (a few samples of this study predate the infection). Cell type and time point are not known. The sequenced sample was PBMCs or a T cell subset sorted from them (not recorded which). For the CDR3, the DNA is TGTGCCAGCAGCCCCCGCGGTAGGGGTGACGGCTACACCTTC. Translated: CASSPRGRGDGYTF.